A selection of T cell receptor beta chains follows, all from one sample in a study of blood T cell repertoires in COVID-19. This table comes from immunoSEQ multiplex PCR, and its TCRdb copy is limited to in-frame clones, with some not included. The table shows about 220,000 clones, with 82% occurring only once. Sequencing input: peripheral blood. These receptor sequences come from a woman older than 75 with acute or convalescent COVID-19. Both conserved end residues are part of each CDR3. The D gene is left open where the match is weak. Clone size, where shown, is once, few, many, or a class for clones that have expanded.

J gene: TRBJ1-2
clone size: NA
V gene: TRBV2
D gene: NA
CDR3 DNA: TGTGCCAGCACCAAGGAGGTATATGGCTACACCTTC
CDR3 protein: CASTKEVYGYTF

J gene: TRBJ2-7
clone size: NA
V gene: TRBV30
D gene: NA
CDR3 DNA: TGTGCCTTTGAACAGGGTTCCTACGAGCAGTACTTC
CDR3 protein: CAFEQGSYEQYF

J gene: TRBJ2-1
clone size: NA
V gene: TRBV7-2
D gene: NA
CDR3 DNA: TGTGCCAGCAGCTTAGGACGCAGGGGCCATGAGCAGTTCTTC
CDR3 protein: CASSLGRRGHEQFF

J gene: TRBJ2-3
clone size: once
V gene: TRBV5-4
D gene: NA
CDR3 DNA: TGTGCCAGCAGCTTGTCCGCAGATACGCAGTATTTT
CDR3 protein: CASSLSADTQYF

J gene: TRBJ2-7
clone size: NA
V gene: TRBV27
D gene: NA
CDR3 DNA: TGTGCCAGCAGTCCGCGGGACAGATCCTACGAGCAGTACTTC
CDR3 protein: CASSPRDRSYEQYF

J gene: TRBJ2-7
clone size: NA
V gene: TRBV7-9
D gene: NA
CDR3 DNA: TGTGCCAGCAGCTTAATCACAGGTCCGTACTTC
CDR3 protein: CASSLITGPYF

J gene: TRBJ2-7
clone size: NA
V gene: TRBV3-1/TRBV3-2
D gene: NA
CDR3 DNA: TGTGCCAGCAGCCCGAGCGTAGACCGATCCTACGAGCAGTACTTC
CDR3 protein: CASSPSVDRSYEQYF

J gene: TRBJ2-7
clone size: NA
V gene: TRBV12-3/TRBV12-4
D gene: NA
CDR3 DNA: TGTGCCAGCAGCACGGGGAGTCTGGGCGAGCAGTACTTC
CDR3 protein: CASSTGSLGEQYF

J gene: TRBJ1-6
clone size: NA
V gene: TRBV2
D gene: TRBD1
CDR3 DNA: TGTGCCAGCAGGTCCGGGACAGGAGTATCACCCCTCCACTTT
CDR3 protein: CASRSGTGVSPLHF

J gene: TRBJ1-6
clone size: NA
V gene: TRBV5-1
D gene: NA
CDR3 DNA: TGCGCCAGCAGCTTGGAGGGGCCAGGGGATTCACCCCTCCACTTT
CDR3 protein: CASSLEGPGDSPLHF

J gene: TRBJ1-1
clone size: few
V gene: TRBV29-1
D gene: NA
CDR3 DNA: TGCAGCGTTGTACGGTCGGTGAACACTGAAGCTTTCTTT
CDR3 protein: CSVVRSVNTEAFF

J gene: TRBJ1-1
clone size: NA
V gene: TRBV30
D gene: TRBD1
CDR3 DNA: TGTGCCTGGAGTGGGACAGGGTTGACTGAAGCTTTCTTT
CDR3 protein: CAWSGTGLTEAFF

J gene: TRBJ2-1
clone size: NA
V gene: TRBV2
D gene: NA
CDR3 DNA: TGTGCCAGCCAGCGGAGCTCCTACAATGAGCAGTTCTTC
CDR3 protein: CASQRSSYNEQFF

J gene: TRBJ2-5
clone size: NA
V gene: TRBV9
D gene: TRBD2
CDR3 DNA: TGTGCCAGCAGCGTAAGTGGAGGGACTATACAAGAGACCCAGTACTTC
CDR3 protein: CASSVSGGTIQETQYF

J gene: TRBJ1-3
clone size: NA
V gene: TRBV3-1/TRBV3-2
D gene: TRBD1
CDR3 DNA: TGTGCCAGCAGCCCGACAGGGGGAAACACCATATATTTT
CDR3 protein: CASSPTGGNTIYF

J gene: TRBJ2-7
clone size: NA
V gene: TRBV12-3/TRBV12-4
D gene: NA
CDR3 DNA: TGTGCCAGCAGTGCCTACAGGTCCGGCGAGCAGTACTTC
CDR3 protein: CASSAYRSGEQYF

J gene: TRBJ1-6
clone size: NA
V gene: TRBV9
D gene: NA
CDR3 DNA: TGTGCCAGCAGCGTAGCTTCCGATTCACCCCTCCACTTT
CDR3 protein: CASSVASDSPLHF

J gene: TRBJ2-5
clone size: NA
V gene: TRBV6-1
D gene: TRBD1
CDR3 DNA: TGTGCCAGCAGTGAAGTGTCCAGGGGACAGATGAAAGAGACCCAGTACTTC
CDR3 protein: CASSEVSRGQMKETQYF

J gene: TRBJ2-7
clone size: NA
V gene: TRBV7-8
D gene: TRBD1
CDR3 DNA: TGTGCCACTGGGACAGGGATAAGCTCCTACGAGCAGTACTTC
CDR3 protein: CATGTGISSYEQYF

J gene: TRBJ1-1
clone size: NA
V gene: TRBV10-3
D gene: NA
CDR3 DNA: TGTGCCATCAGTGCCGACATGAACACTGAAGCTTTCTTT
CDR3 protein: CAISADMNTEAFF

J gene: TRBJ1-1
clone size: NA
V gene: TRBV27
D gene: TRBD1
CDR3 DNA: TGTGCCAGCAGTTTATTATGGACAGGGGGCGTGAGCACTGAAGCTTTCTTT
CDR3 protein: CASSLLWTGGVSTEAFF

J gene: TRBJ2-1
clone size: NA
V gene: TRBV13
D gene: NA
CDR3 DNA: TGTGCCAGCAGCCCCCCAGGGCCCGGCCCTAATTACAATGAGCAGTTCTTC
CDR3 protein: CASSPPGPGPNYNEQFF

J gene: TRBJ2-1
clone size: NA
V gene: TRBV20-1
D gene: NA
CDR3 DNA: TGCAGTGCTAGTTCTAACAATGAGCAGTTCTTC
CDR3 protein: CSASSNNEQFF

J gene: TRBJ1-6
clone size: NA
V gene: TRBV5-4
D gene: TRBD1
CDR3 DNA: TGTGCCAGCAAGACAGGGGGTAATTCACCCCTCCACTTT
CDR3 protein: CASKTGGNSPLHF

J gene: TRBJ2-1
clone size: once
V gene: TRBV5-1
D gene: TRBD2
CDR3 DNA: TGCGCCAGCAGCTTGAGGCTAGCGGGGGACAATGAGCAGTTCTTC
CDR3 protein: CASSLRLAGDNEQFF

J gene: TRBJ1-2
clone size: NA
V gene: TRBV7-2
D gene: TRBD1
CDR3 DNA: TGTGCCAGCAGCTTAGCTCCCAGACAGGGGGCTGGTGGCTACACCTTC
CDR3 protein: CASSLAPRQGAGGYTF

J gene: TRBJ2-1
clone size: NA
V gene: TRBV2
D gene: TRBD2
CDR3 DNA: TGTGCCAGCGAACGCCGGACTAGCGGGGGAAACTACAATGAGCAGTTCTTC
CDR3 protein: CASERRTSGGNYNEQFF

J gene: TRBJ2-5
clone size: NA
V gene: TRBV19
D gene: TRBD1
CDR3 DNA: TGTGCCAGTAGCCGAGGGACAGGGGAAGAGACCCAGTACTTC
CDR3 protein: CASSRGTGEETQYF

J gene: TRBJ1-6
clone size: few
V gene: TRBV3-1/TRBV3-2
D gene: NA
CDR3 DNA: TGTGCCAGCAGCCCTGCTCGGAATTCACCCCTCCACTTT
CDR3 protein: CASSPARNSPLHF

J gene: TRBJ1-1
clone size: NA
V gene: TRBV3-1/TRBV3-2
D gene: NA
CDR3 DNA: TGTGCCAGCAGCCAGTCCCCCGGGGAGGGGGACACTGAAGCTTTCTTT
CDR3 protein: CASSQSPGEGDTEAFF

J gene: TRBJ1-6
clone size: NA
V gene: TRBV10-3
D gene: TRBD1
CDR3 DNA: TGTGCCATCACCGAGGACAGGGGGAAGTCACCCCTCCACTTT
CDR3 protein: CAITEDRGKSPLHF

J gene: TRBJ1-4
clone size: NA
V gene: TRBV7-3
D gene: TRBD1
CDR3 DNA: TGTGCCAGCAGCTTAGTACCAGGGGGCCCTAATGAAAAACTGTTTTTT
CDR3 protein: CASSLVPGGPNEKLFF

J gene: TRBJ1-3
clone size: NA
V gene: TRBV28
D gene: TRBD1
CDR3 DNA: TGTGCCAGCAGTCCATACCGGGACAGAGGAAACACCATATATTTT
CDR3 protein: CASSPYRDRGNTIYF

J gene: TRBJ2-6
clone size: NA
V gene: TRBV3-1/TRBV3-2
D gene: NA
CDR3 DNA: TGTGCCACCAGATATGCTGGGGCCAACGTCCTGACTTTC
CDR3 protein: CATRYAGANVLTF

J gene: TRBJ1-1
clone size: once
V gene: TRBV7-7
D gene: NA
CDR3 DNA: TGTGCTAGCAGCCTCCGTTTGGGACACCTCATGAACACTGAAGCTTTCTTT
CDR3 protein: CASSLRLGHLMNTEAFF

J gene: TRBJ2-7
clone size: NA
V gene: TRBV7-9
D gene: TRBD1
CDR3 DNA: TGTGCCAGCAGCTTAGCATCGGGACAGGGTGGTGCGCAGTACTTC
CDR3 protein: CASSLASGQGGAQYF

J gene: TRBJ1-4
clone size: NA
V gene: TRBV2
D gene: TRBD1
CDR3 DNA: TGTGCCAGCACCATTGCTACTCCGGGACAGGGGGCGCCTAATGAAAAACTGTTTTTT
CDR3 protein: CASTIATPGQGAPNEKLFF

J gene: TRBJ1-2
clone size: NA
V gene: TRBV18
D gene: TRBD1
CDR3 DNA: TGTGCCAGCTCACCCAGGACAGGGGGCGCGGAAGGCTACACCTTC
CDR3 protein: CASSPRTGGAEGYTF

J gene: TRBJ2-3
clone size: NA
V gene: TRBV4-1
D gene: TRBD2
CDR3 DNA: TGCGCCAGCAGCCAGGTCGGACTAGCGGGGTCCACAGATACGCAGTATTTT
CDR3 protein: CASSQVGLAGSTDTQYF

J gene: TRBJ1-3
clone size: NA
V gene: TRBV6-5
D gene: NA
CDR3 DNA: TGTGCCAGCAGTTACTCGGACACCCTTGGAAACACCATATATTTT
CDR3 protein: CASSYSDTLGNTIYF

J gene: TRBJ1-1
clone size: NA
V gene: TRBV20-1
D gene: NA
CDR3 DNA: TGCAGTGCTAGTAAGGCAAGCGGGGGTCCGGCTTTCTTT
CDR3 protein: CSASKASGGPAFF

J gene: TRBJ1-5
clone size: NA
V gene: TRBV28
D gene: TRBD1
CDR3 DNA: TGTGCCAGTCAGGGTAGCAGGGGGGATAGCAATCAGCCCCAGCATTTT
CDR3 protein: CASQGSRGDSNQPQHF

J gene: TRBJ2-5
clone size: NA
V gene: TRBV6-1
D gene: NA
CDR3 DNA: TGTGCCAGCAGTGAAGCGCTTCACAGTGCGGAGACCCAGTACTTC
CDR3 protein: CASSEALHSAETQYF

J gene: TRBJ1-2
clone size: NA
V gene: TRBV30
D gene: NA
CDR3 DNA: TGTGCCTGGAAAGAGGGGGGGACCTGGACAGTTGGCTACACCTTC
CDR3 protein: CAWKEGGTWTVGYTF

J gene: TRBJ1-3
clone size: NA
V gene: TRBV5-8
D gene: NA
CDR3 DNA: TGTGCCAGCACCCTAGGACTAGGGATCGGATCTGGAAACACCATATATTTT
CDR3 protein: CASTLGLGIGSGNTIYF

J gene: TRBJ1-4
clone size: NA
V gene: TRBV7-9
D gene: NA
CDR3 DNA: TGTGCCAGCAGCTTAGTTACGGGATATAATGAAAAACTGTTTTTT
CDR3 protein: CASSLVTGYNEKLFF

J gene: TRBJ2-2
clone size: NA
V gene: TRBV5-8
D gene: NA
CDR3 DNA: TGTGCCAGCAGCCCAGTCAGGGGTGTGAACACCGGGGAGCTGTTTTTT
CDR3 protein: CASSPVRGVNTGELFF

J gene: TRBJ1-2
clone size: NA
V gene: TRBV20-1
D gene: NA
CDR3 DNA: TGCAGTGCTGACAGCAATGGCTACACCTTC
CDR3 protein: CSADSNGYTF

J gene: TRBJ2-3
clone size: few
V gene: TRBV9
D gene: NA
CDR3 DNA: TGTGCCAGCAGCGTCAACACCCCGTCTGATACGCAGTATTTT
CDR3 protein: CASSVNTPSDTQYF

J gene: TRBJ2-1
clone size: once
V gene: TRBV7-9
D gene: NA
CDR3 DNA: TGTGCCAGCAGCCCGGCTAGCTACAATGAGCAGTTCTTC
CDR3 protein: CASSPASYNEQFF